Shown below are 6 T cell receptor beta chains from a single sample sequenced in a study of beta chain features in type 1 diabetes. Antigens of these TCRs are unknown. Study results and limitations: The study found moderately but significantly shorter TCRB CDR3s in all four CD4+ subsets of Type 1 diabetes patients.

Isolated RNA was reverse transcribed in full, so expressed TCRB transcripts were sequenced. Repertoires were generated with immunoSEQ multiplex PCR, while TCRdb's copy carries only in-frame clones and drops some. The profile shows over 650,000 clones, around 15% of them singletons. Sequencing input: naive CD4+ T cells from blood. These receptors originate from a man aged 18 to 30 with type 1 diabetes.

This clone was counted a few times. Relative to the germline gene, one junction end is altered; a read error may explain this. The chain carries TRBV7-7 and TRBJ2-5, with D unresolved. The CDR3 has 12 amino acids. Germline CDR1 is SSHAT and CDR2 is FNYEAQ (reference sequence). CDR3 sequence reads: CASSPQGWAQYF. CDR3 sequence (DNA): TGTGCTAGCAGCCCTCAAGGCTGGGCCCAGTACTTC.

The CDR3 here is CASSYSGLVRNEQFF. For the CDR3, the DNA is TGTGCCAGCAGTTACTCAGGACTAGTTAGGAATGAGCAGTTCTTC. V and J are TRBV6-5 and TRBJ2-1, with 7 bases lining up with TRBD2. This CDR3 region has 15 residues. The junction had 6 bases not matched to a gene; V was cut back by 0 bases and J by 7 bases. In germline, CDR1 is MNHEY, CDR2 SVGAGI.

This clone was seen only a few times. V is TRBV7-2 and J is TRBJ2-5, with D possibly being TRBD1 or TRBD2 (5 bases each). Trimming took 5 bases from V and 5 from J, leaving 21 bases between them. The CDR3 is 16 amino acids. The germline gives CDR1 SGHTA, CDR2 FQGNSA. The CDR3 protein is CASSPREGTVRETQYF. The CDR3 DNA follows: TGTGCCAGCAGCCCCCGTGAAGGGACCGTACGGGAGACCCAGTACTTC.

The rearrangement uses TRBV6-5 and TRBJ2-3, with no clear D. The V gene lost 7 bases and the J gene lost 4 bases, with 15 bases spanning the gap. The germline V gene encodes CDR1 MNHEY and CDR2 SVGAGI. This CDR3 has 14 residues. This CDR3 is CASIGNSPPDTQYF. The CDR3 nucleotides are TGTGCCAGCATAGGTAATAGTCCTCCAGATACGCAGTATTTT.

In the case of this clone: Other DNA variants within this sample encode the same CDR3. The chain carries TRBV7-9 and TRBJ1-2; D is undetermined. This CDR3 is built from 14 residues. CDR1 is SEHNR and CDR2 is FQNEAQ in the germline V gene (reference sequence). V lost 1 base and J 2 bases, leaving 8 bases between the germline ends. The CDR3 is CASSLDQRNYGYTF. The DNA for the CDR3 is TGTGCCAGCAGCTTAGATCAGCGAAACTATGGCTACACCTTC.

The chain combines TRBV6-1 with TRBJ2-7; no definite D call. The ends were cut back, 3 bases at V and 2 bases at J, with 14 bases in the middle. This CDR3 region has 15 residues. Per the germline V gene, CDR1 is MNHNS and CDR2 is SASEGT. CDR3: CASSDGSAVTYEQYF. The CDR3 nucleotides are TGTGCCAGCAGTGACGGGTCGGCAGTTACCTACGAGCAGTACTTC.